What follows are 7 T cell receptor beta chains derived from one specimen sequenced in a study of cytomegalovirus exposure and HLA in healthy donors. Vbeta (60) and Jbeta (13) primers were used in the PCR. Assay used: immunoSEQ multiplex PCR; TCRdb lists only in-frame clones, some missing. The repertoire includes about 160,000 clones, roughly 85% of them detected once, and 1.3% sits in the top ten. The source material was PBMCs. The receptors here all came from a man aged 30-40 years in good health and CMV-seronegative.

This clone occurred a few times. The rearrangement links TRBV9 to TRBJ1-5; no firm D call. The length of the CDR3 is 13 residues. Germline V gene sequence: CDR1 SGDLS, CDR2 YYNGEE. V was clipped by 0 bases and J by 4 bases, with 5 bases between them. CDR3 sequence reads: CASSVGSNQPQHF. CDR3 sequence (DNA): TGTGCCAGCAGCGTAGGGAGTAATCAGCCCCAGCATTTT.

The chain is built from TRBV18 and TRBJ2-2; D unclear. The V end was cut by 0 bases, the J end by 6 bases, with 2 bases between. Looked up from germline, CDR1 is KGHSH and CDR2 is LQKENI. The CDR3 totals 12 residues. The CDR3 loop reads CASSPPAGELFF. CDR3 DNA sequence: TGTGCCAGCTCACCACCCGCCGGGGAGCTGTTTTTT.

V and J are TRBV7-2 and TRBJ2-3; D unclear. Per the germline V gene, CDR1 is SGHTA and CDR2 is FQGNSA. This CDR3 spans 16 amino acids. V was trimmed by 2 bases and J by 0 bases, leaving 12 bases between them. CDR3 protein: CASSLIRSLSTDTQYF. The CDR3 coding sequence is TGTGCCAGCAGCTTAATCCGGTCCCTTAGCACAGATACGCAGTATTTT.

This clone was seen just once. The same CDR3 can be traced to other DNA sequences in this sample. The V call is TRBV9, the J call TRBJ2-3; tentatively, D is TRBD1 (6 bases). The CDR3 spans 15 residues. Germline V gives CDR1 SGDLS, CDR2 YYNGEE. V lost 2 bases and J 0 bases, leaving 10 bases between the germline ends. In DNA, the CDR3 is TGTGCCAGCAGCGTGTCAGGGGTTAGCACAGATACGCAGTATTTT. Protein product: CASSVSGVSTDTQYF.

For the CDR3, the DNA is TGTGCCAGAGCAAGGCCTCGGGCTAGCTGCCAAGAGACCCAGTACTTC. Its translation: CARARPRASCQETQYF. The chain joins TRBV21-1 to TRBJ2-5; TRBD2 was called by the table and not checked on the DNA. TRBV21-1 is recorded as a pseudogene. The CDR3 has 16 amino acids.

The V call is TRBV30, the J call TRBJ2-5, with 9 bases identical to TRBD1. Near its end, the DNA agrees better with TRBJ2-7, so the J call may be wrong. CDR1 and CDR2 (germline): GTSNPN, SVGIG (reference sequence). This CDR3 has 14 amino acids. The CDR3 DNA reads TGTGCCTGGATTCGGACAGGGGAGTCCTACGAGCAGTACTTC. Protein sequence: CAWIRTGESYEQYF.

The chain employs TRBV4-3 and TRBJ2-3; TRBD2 agrees at 8 bases. CDR3 size: 17 residues. Germline CDR1 reads LGHNA; CDR2 reads YSLEER. After removal of 1 base from V and 0 bases from J, the junction contained 6 bases not matched to a gene. The CDR3 DNA is TGCGCCAGCAGCCAAGGACGGGCTAGCGGGAGCACAGATACGCAGTATTTT. This codes for CASSQGRASGSTDTQYF.